The T cell receptor beta chain described here comes from a study of blood T cell repertoires in COVID-19. Study-level background: The United States, Italy and Spain provided the acute and convalescent COVID-19 samples. The cDNA or gDNA used as material had been derived from T cells, B-cell-depleted T cells, or PBMCs.

The V segment lost 2 bases and the J segment 4 bases; nucleotides outside the gene matches: 10. The CDR3 is made up of 17 amino acids. Germline V gene sequence: CDR1 SGHVS, CDR2 FQNEAQ. Authors' processing steps: Amplification with reference gene primers provided the estimates of nucleated cell counts. Data came from immunoSEQ multiplex PCR; TCRdb stores just in-frame clones and leaves some out. V and J calls and clone size are given by that table; D and trimming were obtained from the DNA. The sample includes some 170,000 clones, roughly 82% of them seen just once. This clonotype was obtained from an older woman with acute or convalescent COVID-19. The chain carries TRBV7-8 and TRBJ2-1, with 8 bases identical to TRBD1. What was sequenced was peripheral blood. The DNA for the CDR3 is TGTGCCAGCAGCTTAAGGTTGACAGGGGCCGTTTACAATGAGCAGTTCTTC. It translates to CASSLRLTGAVYNEQFF.